Given below is one TCR beta chain in context. The antigen is unknown. This sample was included in a study of PD-1 blockade in classical Hodgkin lymphoma. Measured with immunoSEQ multiplex PCR; TCRdb has only the in-frame clones, and not every one. This sample yields fewer than 55,000 clones, of which around 80% are seen a single time; approximately 35% belongs to the top ten. Findings and limits, study-wide: As was reported, newly diagnosed patients showed lower baseline TCR diversity than healthy donors did.

This CDR3 contains 17 residues. The V gene's germline CDR1 is SGHVS and CDR2 FNYEAQ. V was shortened by 1 base and J by 1 base, with 15 bases between the two germline ends. Time point in this sample: cycle 4 day 1 (C4D1), after five to seven weeks of nivolumab. Every one of the patients relapsed after autologous stem cell transplantation (brentuximab vedotin exposure was variable). The source of this sequence is a human donor with classical Hodgkin lymphoma. The chain is built from TRBV7-6 and TRBJ2-3; D ambiguous. The input for sequencing was peripheral blood mononuclear cells (PBMCs), taken before the fourth cycle of nivolumab. As DNA, the CDR3 is TGTGCCAGCAGCTTAGGATGGGCGGAGCCGGGCACAGATACGCAGTATTTT. This translates into CASSLGWAEPGTDTQYF.